The 19 T cell receptor beta chains in this list originate from one sample, sequenced in a study of blood T cell repertoires in COVID-19. Generated by immunoSEQ multiplex PCR, the TCRdb table keeps only in-frame clones and is missing some. The sample lists a few hundred thousand clones, around 84% occurring once. Sequenced: peripheral blood. The receptors were sampled from a man aged 60 to 75 with acute or convalescent COVID-19.

The chain joins TRBV24-1 to TRBJ2-3; D call uncertain. The CDR3 loop spans 16 amino acids. V lost 1 base and J lost 1, with 11 bases in between. CDR1 is KGHDR and CDR2 is SFDVKD in the germline V gene. The CDR3 DNA follows: TGTGCCACCAGTGATTTACCGAACCAGGGCACAGATACGCAGTATTTT. Amino acid sequence: CATSDLPNQGTDTQYF.

The J gene is TRBJ2-5, the V gene TRBV15; D possibly corresponds to TRBD2 (6 bases). This CDR3 has 16 residues. In germline, CDR1 is LNHNV, CDR2 YYDKDF (reference sequence). The V end was cut by 0 bases, the J end by 4 bases, with 15 bases between. The CDR3 DNA follows: TGTGCCACCAGCAGAGAACTAGCCAGAAATGGAGAGACCCAGTACTTC. Translated: CATSRELARNGETQYF.

The V gene is TRBV7-3, the J gene TRBJ2-3; 7 bases agree with TRBD2. CDR1 SGHTA and CDR2 FQGTGA come from the germline V gene. The V gene end was trimmed by 6 bases and the J gene end by 3 bases; junction bases not matched to a gene: 9. This CDR3 has 15 residues. The chain's CDR3 is CASRTGLADTDTQYF. For the CDR3, the DNA is TGTGCCAGCAGGACGGGGCTAGCGGATACAGATACGCAGTATTTT.

In DNA form, the CDR3 reads TGTGCCAGCAGCTTAGCCTTGAATGAGCAGTTCTTC. This sequence encodes CASSLALNEQFF. The V call is TRBV11-2, the J call TRBJ2-1; D not resolved. V gave up 1 base and J gave up 7 bases, with 5 bases separating them. The CDR3 extends over 12 amino acids. CDR1 is SGHAT, CDR2 FQNNGV, per germline.

The chain combines TRBV6-5 with TRBJ1-5, with a tentative D call TRBD1 (5 bases). V was shortened by 6 bases and J by 4 bases, with 16 bases between the two germline ends. This CDR3 spans 15 amino acids. Germline CDR1 reads MNHEY; CDR2 reads SVGAGI. CDR3 loop: CASRMGGMGNQPQHF. DNA for the CDR3: TGTGCCAGCAGGATGGGGGGGATGGGAAATCAGCCCCAGCATTTT.

V and J are TRBV19 and TRBJ2-7; 12 positions match TRBD2. Unmatched junction bases numbered 8, after V lost 5 bases and J lost 3 bases. Per the germline V gene, CDR1 is LNHDA and CDR2 is SQIVND (reference sequence). The CDR3 loop spans 16 amino acids. The CDR3, as DNA: TGTGCCAGTAGTTTCCCACTAGCGGGAGGTGACTACGAGCAGTACTTC. It translates to CASSFPLAGGDYEQYF.

This clone was found a few times. The V call is TRBV9, the J call TRBJ1-4; 9 nucleotides line up with TRBD1. The CDR3 contains 15 residues. Germline values: CDR1 SGDLS, CDR2 YYNGEE. V shed 0 bases and J 8 bases; nucleotides not matched to a gene: 5. The CDR3 nucleotides are TGTGCCAGCAGCGTAGGGACAGGGGATAAAGAAAAACTGTTTTTT. It specifies CASSVGTGDKEKLFF. The variable domain in full, with the rest retrieved from reference TRBV9 and TRBJ1-4, is DSGVTQTPKHLITATGQRVTLRCSPRSGDLSVYWYQQSLDQGLQFLIQYYNGEERAKGNILERFSAQQFPDLHSELNLSSLELGDSALYFCASSVGTGDKEKLFFGSGTQLSVL.

The chain couples TRBV7-8 to TRBJ2-5; TRBD2 matches at 7 bases. This CDR3 has 17 amino acids. Trimming removed 2 bases from V and 1 base from J; junction bases left unmatched: 10. Germline V gene lookup returns CDR1 SGHVS and CDR2 FQNEAQ. The CDR3 reads CASSLIPRLAGQETQYF. CDR3 nucleotide sequence: TGTGCCAGCAGCTTAATCCCGCGGTTAGCGGGCCAAGAGACCCAGTACTTC.

V usage is TRBV6-1 and J usage is TRBJ2-3, with D uncertain. The CDR3 covers 15 residues. V lost 2 bases, J lost 0 bases, and 9 bases lay in between. The V gene's germline CDR1 is MNHNS and CDR2 SASEGT. CDR3 protein: CASSELTPSTDTQYF. The DNA of the CDR3 is TGTGCCAGCAGTGAACTAACCCCTAGCACAGATACGCAGTATTTT.

The chain combines TRBV11-2 with TRBJ1-1; no definite D call. Germline V gene lookup returns CDR1 SGHAT and CDR2 FQNNGV. This CDR3 has 12 amino acids. V dropped 6 bases and J dropped 9 bases, with 14 bases sitting between them. CDR3 in DNA: TGTGCCAGCAGTCGTGGCGGGAGACAAGCTTTCTTT. It yields the protein CASSRGGRQAFF.

The CDR3 DNA is TGTGCCAGCTCACCCCCGACTAGCGACGAGACCCAGTACTTC. Its protein product is CASSPPTSDETQYF. The chain joins TRBV18 to TRBJ2-5; 8 nucleotides agree with TRBD2. J lost 5 bases, V lost 3 bases, and 5 bases had no gene match. The CDR3 runs 14 residues. Germline-derived CDR1 and CDR2 are KGHSH and LQKENI.

V is TRBV7-8 and J is TRBJ1-1; the match to TRBD1 covers 7 bases. The germline gives CDR1 SGHVS, CDR2 FQNEAQ. There are 14 residues in the CDR3. Germline trimming cut 5 bases from V and 1 base from J; bases unmatched to any gene: 4. Here the CDR3 DNA reads TGTGCCAGCAGCCGAGGGACAGAGAACACTGAAGCTTTCTTT. It encodes CASSRGTENTEAFF. The full variable domain, its missing parts supplied by reference TRBV7-8 and TRBJ1-1, is GAGVSQSPRYKVAKRGQDVALRCDPISGHVSLFWYQQALGQGPEFLTYFQNEAQLDKSGLPSDRFFAERPEGSVSTLKIQRTQQEDSAVYLCASSRGTENTEAFFGQGTRLTVV.

The chain joins TRBV4-1 to TRBJ1-6; D gene uncertain. Germline CDR1 MGHRA, CDR2 YSYEKL. Trimming shortened V by 3 bases and J by 0 bases, and 6 bases separated the two germline ends. The CDR3 runs 15 residues. CDR3 nucleotides: TGCGCCAGCAGCCATGAGAACTCCTATAATTCACCCCTCCACTTT. Its protein is CASSHENSYNSPLHF.

The chain combines TRBV28 with TRBJ2-1; the D gene is possibly TRBD1 (5 bases). Germline-derived CDR1 and CDR2 are MDHEN and SYDVKM. This CDR3 comprises 16 residues. V dropped 6 bases and J dropped 0 bases, with 15 bases sitting between them. The CDR3 DNA reads as TGTGCCAGCAGCCCTCGACAGTTCCTCTCCTACAATGAGCAGTTCTTC. Translation: CASSPRQFLSYNEQFF.

The rearrangement joins TRBV4-3 to TRBJ2-1, with TRBD2 matching over 13 bases. The CDR3 spans 16 residues. Germline loops: CDR1 LGHNA, CDR2 YSLEER. Unmatched junction bases numbered 3, after V lost 3 bases and J lost 4 bases. The CDR3 DNA sequence: TGCGCCAGCAGCCACTCACTAGCGGGAGGGTACAATGAGCAGTTCTTC. It codes for CASSHSLAGGYNEQFF.

The chain recombines TRBV12-3 or TRBV12-4 with TRBJ1-4; D perhaps matches TRBD1 (6 bases). The CDR3 sequence is 13 residues long. The V end lost 3 bases, the J end lost 10 bases, and 12 bases lay between the germline ends. The CDR3 is CASSFNRARKLFF. The CDR3 DNA reads as TGTGCCAGCAGTTTTAACAGGGCGAGAAAACTGTTTTTT.

The rearrangement joins TRBV21-1 to TRBJ2-3; the table's D call, TRBD1, has no DNA check behind it. TRBV21-1 is an annotated pseudogene. The CDR3 is 12 residues long. In DNA, the CDR3 is TGTGCCAGCATAACGGACAGGGGGGCGCAGTATTTT. Protein product: CASITDRGAQYF.

A few counts support this clone. Just one base apart from a much larger clone, this may be a read error. The sample carries other DNA sequences with the same CDR3. The V gene is TRBV6-5, the J gene TRBJ1-2; no reliable D call. V shed 2 bases and J shed 4 bases, with 8 bases lying between them. This CDR3 region has 13 residues. CDR1 and CDR2 from the germline V gene are MNHEY and SVGAGI. CDR3 sequence (DNA): TGTGCCAGCAGTTACACGGGTGGCTATGGCTACACCTTC. Amino acid sequence: CASSYTGGYGYTF.

The rearrangement joins TRBV9 to TRBJ1-6; D might be TRBD1 (6 bases). The germline V gene encodes CDR1 SGDLS and CDR2 YYNGEE. The V gene lost 2 bases and the J gene lost 2 bases, with 8 bases spanning the gap. This CDR3 contains 15 residues. The CDR3: CASSVSGAYNSPLHF. The CDR3 bases are TGTGCCAGCAGCGTCTCAGGGGCCTATAATTCACCCCTCCACTTT.